These T cell receptor beta chains were read from a single sample in a study of blood T cell repertoires in COVID-19. The data were produced by immunoSEQ multiplex PCR, yet TCRdb's version contains in-frame clones alone and is incomplete. The profile shows about 34,000 clones, roughly 88% of them singletons. Material: peripheral blood. The receptor set was obtained from an elderly man with acute or convalescent COVID-19. Both conserved end residues are part of each CDR3. D genes are given only for firm matches. Clone size is stated in some rows and not others, as once, few, many or a class when expanded.

TRBJ2-7	TRBV3-1/TRBV3-2	TRBD2	once	TGTGCCAGCAGCCAGGAGCGGGGGGCAACCTACGAGCAGTACTTC	CASSQERGATYEQYF
TRBJ2-3	TRBV2	TRBD1	-	TGTGCCAGCAGTGATCCGGCCAGGGCGGACAGGACAGATACGCAGTATTTT	CASSDPARADRTDTQYF
TRBJ2-1	TRBV12-2	-	-	TGTGCAAGTCGCCCAACAGGGCTTGAGCAGTTCTTC	CASRPTGLEQFF
TRBJ1-6	TRBV6-5	TRBD1	-	TGTGCCAGCAGCCGAGGACAGGGGTATTCACCCCTCCACTTT	CASSRGQGYSPLHF
TRBJ1-5	TRBV18	-	-	TGTGCCAGCTCAAGGAGTCGGGCAGGGGAAAATCAGCCCCAGCATTTT	CASSRSRAGENQPQHF
TRBJ1-1	TRBV5-1	TRBD1	-	TGCGCCAGCAGCTCCCTTGACAGGGACACTGAAGCTTTCTTT	CASSSLDRDTEAFF
TRBJ2-4	TRBV3-1/TRBV3-2	-	once	TGTGCCAGCAGCCAAGATCTACGGGGGGCCAAAAACATTCAGTACTTC	CASSQDLRGAKNIQYF
TRBJ1-6	TRBV3-1/TRBV3-2	-	-	TGTGCCAGCAGCCCCCCCTTGACAGGCTATAATTCACCCCTCCACTTT	CASSPPLTGYNSPLHF
TRBJ1-2	TRBV5-1	-	-	TGCGCCAGCAGCTTGGCCCCTGGTAGTCATGGCTACACCTTC	CASSLAPGSHGYTF
TRBJ2-5	TRBV6-6	-	-	TGTGCCAGCAGTTACTGGGCGGGGGCCTCGGGGACCCAGTACTTC	CASSYWAGASGTQYF
TRBJ1-2	TRBV28	-	-	TGTGCCAGCAGGTCGGCTAACTATGGCTACACCTTC	CASRSANYGYTF
TRBJ2-7	TRBV5-4	-	-	TGTGCCAGCAGCTTGGCGGACTTCCGAGGACTCTCCTACGAGCAGTACTTC	CASSLADFRGLSYEQYF
TRBJ2-2	TRBV2	-	-	TGTGCCAGCAGCGGGACACGGAACACCGGGGAGCTGTTTTTT	CASSGTRNTGELFF
TRBJ1-2	TRBV12-3/TRBV12-4	-	-	TGTGCCAGCAGTTTTGGGGGGTATGGCTACACCTTC	CASSFGGYGYTF
TRBJ1-5	TRBV6-2/TRBV6-3	TRBD1	-	TGTGCCAGCAGTCTGACAGGGAGGTCTCAGCCCCAGCATTTT	CASSLTGRSQPQHF
TRBJ1-5	TRBV27	-	-	TGTGCCAGCGGGCCGACCAATCAGCCCCAGCATTTT	CASGPTNQPQHF
TRBJ1-6	TRBV5-6	TRBD1	-	TGTGCCAGCAGCTTGGCGGACAGGGGTAATTCACCCCTCCACTTT	CASSLADRGNSPLHF
TRBJ2-5	TRBV2	-	-	TGTGCCAGCAGTGGTGACTCCCTTGTGACCCAGTACTTC	CASSGDSLVTQYF
TRBJ1-1	TRBV6-5	-	-	TGTGCCAGCAGCCGGCTTTCCCTCGGGACTGAAGCTTTCTTT	CASSRLSLGTEAFF
TRBJ2-5	TRBV6-5	-	-	TGTGCCATCCGCCAGACGGGGATGGAGACCCAGTACTTC	CAIRQTGMETQYF
TRBJ1-2	TRBV5-1	-	-	TGCGCCAGCAGCTCCAACCTACGAGGTGGCTACACCTTC	CASSSNLRGGYTF
TRBJ1-2	TRBV6-5	TRBD1	-	TGTGCCAGCAGTTCGACAGGGGGTGGGTATGGCTACACCTTC	CASSSTGGGYGYTF
TRBJ1-1	TRBV19	-	-	TGTGCCAGTAGTCCCCTAAGAGGGGGACGGACTGAAGCTTTCTTT	CASSPLRGGRTEAFF
TRBJ1-4	TRBV2	TRBD1	-	TGTGCCAGCAACCCAGACAGGGGAGGGGAAAAACTGTTTTTT	CASNPDRGGEKLFF
TRBJ1-5	TRBV10-2	-	-	TGCGCCAGCACGCAGGGTGTGGGTCAGCCCCAGCATTTT	CASTQGVGQPQHF
TRBJ2-1	TRBV5-6	-	-	TGTGCCAGCAGCTTTCTTTTGGCAGGGTCCTACAATGAGCAGTTCTTC	CASSFLLAGSYNEQFF
TRBJ1-6	TRBV30	TRBD1	-	TGTGCCTGGAGTGTACACAGGACAGGGGATTCACCCCTCCACTTT	CAWSVHRTGDSPLHF
TRBJ2-7	TRBV5-1	-	-	TGCGCCAGCGGTCGGACCGGGACACAGCCCTACGAGCAGTACTTC	CASGRTGTQPYEQYF
TRBJ2-4	TRBV2	TRBD1	-	TGTGCCAGCAGCGGACAGGGGAGGAACATTCAGTACTTC	CASSGQGRNIQYF